Listed here are 28 T cell receptor beta chains from one sample, sequenced in a study of blood T cell repertoires in COVID-19. Libraries were prepared by immunoSEQ multiplex PCR; TCRdb keeps only in-frame clonotypes and omits some of them. The sample lists about 270,000 clones; 70% to 90% were seen once. Material for sequencing was PBMCs or T cells enriched from blood (not recorded which). Source of these receptors: a woman aged 25 to 45 with acute COVID-19.

The chain couples TRBV18 to TRBJ1-4, with D perhaps matching TRBD1 (5 bases). Germline V lookup: CDR1 KGHSH, CDR2 LQKENI. The germline V and J ends were trimmed by 3 bases and 7 bases, with 12 bases remaining between them. The length of the CDR3 is 14 residues. The CDR3 sequence: CASSPRGSTEKLFF. CDR3 coding DNA: TGTGCCAGCTCACCTAGGGGTTCGACTGAAAAACTGTTTTTT.

This clone was observed a single time. The CDR3 is CASSRGSGSYEQYF. CDR3 in DNA: TGTGCCAGCAGCCGCGGTAGCGGGAGTTACGAGCAGTACTTC. The V and J genes are TRBV3-1 (or the pseudogene TRBV3-2) and TRBJ2-7, with 9 bases aligning to TRBD2. The CDR3 loop spans 14 amino acids. V trimming: 4 bases; J trimming: 4 bases; junction bases outside the gene matches: 5. CDR1 is LGHDT and CDR2 is YNNKEL in the germline V gene (reference sequence).

The chain combines TRBV7-2 with TRBJ2-5; a possible D gene is TRBD1 (6 bases). Deletions cut 1 base from V and 6 bases from J, with 12 bases between. This CDR3 is 14 amino acids long. CDR1 SGHTA and CDR2 FQGNSA come from the germline V gene. This CDR3 is CASSLDTGLKTQYF. The DNA of the CDR3 is TGTGCCAGCAGCTTAGATACAGGGCTGAAGACCCAGTACTTC. The variable domain in full, completed from reference TRBV7-2 and TRBJ2-5, reads GAGVSQSPSNKVTEKGKDVELRCDPISGHTALYWYRQSLGQGLEFLIYFQGNSAPDKSGLPSDRFSAERTGGSVSTLTIQRTQQEDSAVYLCASSLDTGLKTQYFGPGTRLLVL.

J is TRBJ1-1 and V is TRBV20-1; 10 bases agree with TRBD1. Germline values: CDR1 DFQATT, CDR2 SNEGSKA (reference sequence). The CDR3 length is 15 residues. V was clipped by 3 bases and J by 2 bases; unmatched bases: 6. The CDR3 protein is CSASDRGLRNTEAFF. The CDR3 nucleotides read TGCAGTGCTAGTGACAGGGGGCTCAGAAACACTGAAGCTTTCTTT.

The chain employs TRBV5-1 and TRBJ2-5, with 16 bases matching TRBD2. V was pared by 4 bases and J by 5 bases, with 5 bases of the junction left unmatched. CDR3 size: 16 residues. Germline loops: CDR1 SGHRS, CDR2 YFSETQ. For the CDR3, the DNA is TGCGCCAGCAGCCCTCCGGGACTAGCGGGAGGGGAGACCCAGTACTTC. As protein: CASSPPGLAGGETQYF. The complete variable domain, with remaining parts taken from reference TRBV5-1 and TRBJ2-5, reads KAGVTQTPRYLIKTRGQQVTLSCSPISGHRSVSWYQQTPGQGLQFLFEYFSETQRNKGNFPGRFSGRQFSNSRSEMNVSTLELGDSALYLCASSPPGLAGGETQYFGPGTRLLVL.

This sequence joins TRBV5-8 and TRBJ1-2; 12 bases fit TRBD1. Per germline, CDR1 SGHTS and CDR2 YDEGEE. V trimming: 5 bases; J trimming: 4 bases; junction bases outside the gene matches: 9. This CDR3 has 16 residues. CDR3: CASRSGTGGFGYGYTF. Written as DNA, the CDR3 is TGTGCCAGCAGATCCGGGACAGGGGGCTTCGGCTATGGCTACACCTTC.

This clone occurred once. J is TRBJ1-5 and V is TRBV28; D not resolved. V shed 5 bases and J shed 0 bases, with 14 bases lying between them. Germline assignment: CDR1 MDHEN and CDR2 SYDVKM. The CDR3 is 16 amino acids. The CDR3 region is CASSPTIPYSNQPQHF. The CDR3, as DNA: TGTGCCAGCAGTCCTACGATTCCGTATAGCAATCAGCCCCAGCATTTT.

This sequence joins TRBV12-3 or TRBV12-4 and TRBJ2-1; D possibly corresponds to TRBD1 (5 bases). V was cut by 5 bases and J by 9 bases, with 11 bases left in between. The CDR3 has 12 amino acids. Here the CDR3 reads CASSDQGSEQFF. The CDR3 DNA reads TGTGCCAGCAGTGACCAGGGTAGTGAGCAGTTCTTC.

The chain carries TRBV30 and TRBJ2-1; 8 nucleotides agree with TRBD2. CDR1 and CDR2 from the germline V gene are GTSNPN and SVGIG (reference sequence). Germline trimming cut 0 bases from V and 13 bases from J; bases unmatched to any gene: 20. The CDR3 contains 17 residues. The CDR3 spells CAWSVRPVGRAPARQFF. CDR3 DNA sequence: TGTGCCTGGAGTGTACGTCCCGTCGGGAGGGCCCCCGCTCGTCAGTTCTTC.

For the CDR3, the DNA is TGTGCCAGCACGATAGCGGACGAGAACACCGGGGAGCTGTTTTTT. This encodes CASTIADENTGELFF. The chain links TRBV28 to TRBJ2-2; TRBD2 is a possible D gene (6 bases). V was shortened by 7 bases and J by 1 base, with 13 bases between the two germline ends. CDR3 length equals 15 residues. Germline-derived CDR1 and CDR2 are MDHEN and SYDVKM. Combining the CDR3 with reference TRBV28 and TRBJ2-2 gives the whole variable domain DVKVTQSSRYLVKRTGEKVFLECVQDMDHENMFWYRQDPGLGLRLIYFSYDVKMKEKGDIPEGYSVSREKKERFSLILESASTNQTSMYLCASTIADENTGELFFGEGSRLTVL.

The gene calls are TRBV6-5 and TRBJ2-7, with D tentatively TRBD2 (6 bases). Trimming stripped 0 bases from V and 0 bases from J, with 12 bases between. Per germline, CDR1 MNHEY and CDR2 SVGAGI. The CDR3 runs 16 residues. CDR3 amino acids: CASSYSGTLSSYEQYF. The CDR3 DNA is TGTGCCAGCAGTTACTCGGGGACTTTGAGCTCCTACGAGCAGTACTTC.

Only a few counts were recorded for this clone. This chain links TRBV10-3 with TRBJ2-2; 11 nucleotides match TRBD2. With V trimmed by 11 bases and J by 2 bases, 4 bases remained unmatched. Germline CDR1 is ENHRY and CDR2 is SYGVKD. CDR3 length: 14 amino acids. CDR3 loop: CAYSGRGNTGELFF. The CDR3 DNA sequence: TGTGCCTATAGCGGGAGGGGAAACACCGGGGAGCTGTTTTTT.

The chain has TRBV7-2 and TRBJ2-7; 7 bases align to TRBD2. J was trimmed by 6 bases and V by 1 base; bases with no gene match: 3. The CDR3 is made up of 13 amino acids. CDR1 and CDR2 from the germline V gene are SGHTA and FQGNSA. CDR3 nucleotide sequence: TGTGCCAGCAGCTTAGTTCCGGGAGGCGAGCAGTACTTC. Translated, it gives CASSLVPGGEQYF.

The chain links TRBV5-1 to TRBJ2-1, with D unresolved. This CDR3 spans 13 amino acids. In germline, CDR1 is SGHRS, CDR2 YFSETQ. V was cut by 4 bases and J by 0 bases, with 5 bases left in between. The chain's CDR3 is CASSPDSYNEQFF. Written as DNA, the CDR3 is TGCGCCAGCAGCCCAGACTCCTACAATGAGCAGTTCTTC. Supplemented by reference TRBV5-1 and TRBJ2-1, the full variable domain reads KAGVTQTPRYLIKTRGQQVTLSCSPISGHRSVSWYQQTPGQGLQFLFEYFSETQRNKGNFPGRFSGRQFSNSRSEMNVSTLELGDSALYLCASSPDSYNEQFFGPGTRLTVL.

This clone was detected only once. The chain is built from TRBV28 and TRBJ1-5, with TRBD1 matching over 8 bases. The CDR3 loop spans 14 amino acids. J was trimmed by 4 bases and V by 4 bases; bases with no gene match: 3. Germline-derived CDR1 and CDR2 are MDHEN and SYDVKM. CDR3 sequence reads: CASSSRTGNQPQHF. The CDR3 bases are TGTGCCAGCAGTTCTCGGACAGGGAATCAGCCCCAGCATTTT.

V is TRBV2 and J is TRBJ2-5; D is unresolved. Between the trimmed V and J ends, which lost 6 bases and 2 bases, there was a span of 7 bases. The CDR3 contains 12 residues. Germline V gene lookup returns CDR1 SNHLY and CDR2 FYNNEI. The CDR3 loop reads CASRRLQETQYF. CDR3 bases: TGTGCCAGCAGACGACTGCAAGAGACCCAGTACTTC.

The chain carries TRBV24-1 and TRBJ2-2; 11 bases map to TRBD1. The V gene's germline CDR1 is KGHDR and CDR2 SFDVKD. The J segment lost 8 bases and the V segment lost 6 bases, leaving 10 bases of the junction unmatched. This CDR3 has 16 amino acids. The CDR3 loop reads CATSHSRTGGPGELFF. The CDR3 DNA is TGTGCCACCAGTCACTCTCGGACAGGGGGCCCTGGGGAGCTGTTTTTT.

This clone was seen a handful of times. This chain uses TRBV2 with TRBJ2-3; 8 bases are shared with TRBD2. V trimming: 7 bases; J trimming: 3 bases; junction bases outside the gene matches: 6. The CDR3 is 14 amino acids. Germline-derived CDR1 and CDR2 are SNHLY and FYNNEI. The chain's CDR3 is CASMGTSLTDTQYF. The DNA for the CDR3 is TGTGCCAGCATGGGGACTAGTTTGACAGATACGCAGTATTTT.

This clone was recorded once. The rearrangement joins TRBV6-1 to TRBJ2-1, with TRBD2 matching 13 bases. V gave up 4 bases and J gave up 0 bases; unmatched junction bases: 0. In germline, CDR1 is MNHNS, CDR2 SASEGT. The CDR3 is 16 amino acids. CDR3 DNA sequence: TGTGCCAGCAGTGGGACTAGCGGGAGCTCCTACAATGAGCAGTTCTTC. Translated: CASSGTSGSSYNEQFF.

The V gene is TRBV11-2, the J gene TRBJ2-7; D remains ambiguous. Germline loops: CDR1 SGHAT, CDR2 FQNNGV. V lost 1 base to trimming and J lost 2 bases, with 6 bases between them. The CDR3 has 13 residues. In DNA form, the CDR3 reads TGTGCCAGCAGCTTAGTTGGCCCCTACGAGCAGTACTTC. It translates to CASSLVGPYEQYF. The complete variable domain, with remaining parts taken from reference TRBV11-2 and TRBJ2-7, reads EAGVAQSPRYKIIEKRQSVAFWCNPISGHATLYWYQQILGQGPKLLIQFQNNGVVDDSQLPKDRFSAERLKGVDSTLKIQPAKLEDSAVYLCASSLVGPYEQYFGPGTRLTVT.

V usage is TRBV7-2 and J usage is TRBJ1-5, with D unclear. V lost 2 bases and J 11 bases, leaving 13 bases between the germline ends. The CDR3 length is 13 residues. From germline, CDR1 is SGHTA and CDR2 FQGNSA. This chain's CDR3 is CASSLNGARAQHF. In nucleotides, the CDR3 is TGTGCCAGCAGCTTAAACGGAGCCCGGGCCCAGCATTTT. Full variable domain (rest looked up from reference TRBV7-2 and TRBJ1-5): GAGVSQSPSNKVTEKGKDVELRCDPISGHTALYWYRQSLGQGLEFLIYFQGNSAPDKSGLPSDRFSAERTGGSVSTLTIQRTQQEDSAVYLCASSLNGARAQHFGDGTRLSIL.

V gene TRBV6-5 combines with J gene TRBJ1-1, with D perhaps TRBD1 (6 bases). The CDR3 is 14 residues long. CDR1 is MNHEY, CDR2 SVGAGI, per germline. The germline V and J ends were trimmed by 6 bases and 4 bases, with 15 bases remaining between them. This chain's CDR3 is CASRHRAGGTEAFF. CDR3 nucleotide sequence: TGTGCCAGCAGACACAGGGCAGGTGGCACTGAAGCTTTCTTT.

The genes are TRBV6-5 and TRBJ1-4; the D is unclear. The CDR3 is 15 amino acids. Per the germline V gene, CDR1 is MNHEY and CDR2 is SVGAGI. Trimming took 0 bases from V and 11 from J, leaving 16 bases between them. Here the CDR3 DNA reads TGTGCCAGCAGTTACTCGACCCTCGGGTATTGGAAACTGTTTTTT. Translating gives CASSYSTLGYWKLFF.

Details on this clone: Other DNA sequences from this sample encode an identical CDR3 as well. The J gene is TRBJ2-1, the V gene TRBV5-1, with TRBD2 identical over 12 bases. The CDR3 extends over 16 amino acids. The J segment lost 8 bases and the V segment lost 0 bases, leaving 6 bases of the junction unmatched. The V gene's germline CDR1 is SGHRS and CDR2 YFSETQ. The CDR3 coding sequence is TGCGCCAGCAGCTTGGTACTAGCGGGAGGCCGGGATGAGCAGTTCTTC. It specifies CASSLVLAGGRDEQFF.

The rearrangement joins TRBV10-3 to TRBJ2-5, with TRBD1 matching over 9 bases. Germline CDR1 ENHRY, CDR2 SYGVKD. V lost 7 bases and J lost 4; bases outside the gene matches: 10. The CDR3 covers 15 residues. CDR3 DNA: TGTGCCATCAATAACAGGGGGCAAGCCCTAGAGACCCAGTACTTC. This translates into CAINNRGQALETQYF.

The chain couples TRBV5-1 to TRBJ2-1, with D tentatively TRBD2 (5 bases). CDR1 SGHRS and CDR2 YFSETQ come from the germline V gene. The CDR3 has 15 amino acids. Trimming took off 4 bases at V and 4 bases at J, with 15 bases between the two ends. The CDR3 reads CASSHTGNQYNEQFF. DNA for the CDR3: TGCGCCAGCAGCCATACCGGGAACCAATACAATGAGCAGTTCTTC. Using reference TRBV5-1 and TRBJ2-1 for the parts outside the CDR3, the full variable domain is KAGVTQTPRYLIKTRGQQVTLSCSPISGHRSVSWYQQTPGQGLQFLFEYFSETQRNKGNFPGRFSGRQFSNSRSEMNVSTLELGDSALYLCASSHTGNQYNEQFFGPGTRLTVL.

V is TRBV19 and J is TRBJ2-2; D remains ambiguous. Per germline, CDR1 LNHDA and CDR2 SQIVND (reference sequence). The V end was cut by 9 bases, the J end by 0 bases, with 14 bases between. The CDR3 has 15 amino acids. In nucleotides, the CDR3 is TGTGCCAGCTCCGCCCCACGAGCGAACACCGGGGAGCTGTTTTTT. Translated: CASSAPRANTGELFF.

On this clone itself: Its ends do not fully match the called genes, so a read error is possible. The chain joins TRBV3-1 (or the pseudogene TRBV3-2) to TRBJ2-1, with D tentatively TRBD2 (6 bases). Looked up from germline, CDR1 is LGHDT and CDR2 is YNNKEL (reference sequence). The CDR3 loop spans 12 amino acids. The CDR3 protein is CASSQDSGGRLF. The CDR3 region has the DNA TGTGCCAGCAGCCAAGATTCCGGGGGACGGCTCTTC.